These T cell receptor beta chains were read from a single sample in a study of blood T cell repertoires in COVID-19. Sequencing used immunoSEQ multiplex PCR; TCRdb keeps in-frame clones, though not all of them. This sample carries 390,000 or so clones, nearly 90% of them seen once, and the ten largest clones take around 7%. Sequenced input: peripheral blood. The receptors originated from a man between 18 and 35 years old with active or convalescent COVID-19. Each CDR3 is given with its conserved first and last residue. The order of the fields is clone size, D gene, V gene, J gene, CDR3 DNA, CDR3 protein. D genes are given only for firm matches. Clone size is stated in some rows and not others, as once, few, many or a class when expanded.

clone_size: once
d_call: .
v_call: TRBV7-2
j_call: TRBJ1-5
cdr3_nt: TGTGCCAGCAGCTTAGCTAATACATATGGCAATCAGCCCCAGCATTTT
cdr3_aa: CASSLANTYGNQPQHF

clone_size: .
d_call: .
v_call: TRBV4-2
j_call: TRBJ1-4
cdr3_nt: TGTGCCAGCAGCTACAGCCCAGGGGCAACTAATGAAAAACTGTTTTTT
cdr3_aa: CASSYSPGATNEKLFF

clone_size: .
d_call: TRBD1
v_call: TRBV9
j_call: TRBJ1-4
cdr3_nt: TGTGCCAGCAGCGCCTACAGGGGGAGTAGGGAAAAACTGTTTTTT
cdr3_aa: CASSAYRGSREKLFF

clone_size: .
d_call: .
v_call: TRBV12-3/TRBV12-4
j_call: TRBJ1-1
cdr3_nt: TGTGCCAGCAGTTCCGGACAGAAGACTGAAGCTTTCTTT
cdr3_aa: CASSSGQKTEAFF

clone_size: .
d_call: .
v_call: TRBV19
j_call: TRBJ1-2
cdr3_nt: TGTGCCAGTAGTATAGAGGGCGGGGGCTATGGCTACACCTTC
cdr3_aa: CASSIEGGGYGYTF

clone_size: .
d_call: TRBD2
v_call: TRBV30
j_call: TRBJ2-3
cdr3_nt: TGTGCCTGGACCCTTCGTTGGGGAGGGAGTTCAGATACGCAGTATTTT
cdr3_aa: CAWTLRWGGSSDTQYF

clone_size: .
d_call: TRBD1
v_call: TRBV9
j_call: TRBJ2-5
cdr3_nt: TGTGCCAGCAGCTACGGGACAGACCTCCAAGAGACCCAGTACTTC
cdr3_aa: CASSYGTDLQETQYF

clone_size: .
d_call: .
v_call: TRBV9
j_call: TRBJ2-1
cdr3_nt: TGTGCCAGCAGCGGGGCTCTTGGATCCTACAATGAGCAGTTCTTC
cdr3_aa: CASSGALGSYNEQFF

clone_size: .
d_call: TRBD2
v_call: TRBV7-2
j_call: TRBJ2-7
cdr3_nt: TGTGCCAGCAGCCCGGATCTAGCGGCCTACGAGCAGTACTTC
cdr3_aa: CASSPDLAAYEQYF

clone_size: .
d_call: TRBD1
v_call: TRBV7-6
j_call: TRBJ1-4
cdr3_nt: TGTGCCAGCAGCCCGCCGGACAGGGAACTGTTTTTT
cdr3_aa: CASSPPDRELFF

clone_size: .
d_call: TRBD1
v_call: TRBV29-1
j_call: TRBJ1-1
cdr3_nt: TGCAGCGCCCGTCAACAGGGGTACGGCACTGAAGCTTTCTTT
cdr3_aa: CSARQQGYGTEAFF

clone_size: .
d_call: .
v_call: TRBV27
j_call: TRBJ2-7
cdr3_nt: TGTGCCAGCAGTTTAACCCCAGGCTACGAGCAGTACTTC
cdr3_aa: CASSLTPGYEQYF

clone_size: .
d_call: .
v_call: TRBV25-1
j_call: TRBJ2-7
cdr3_nt: TGTGCCAGCAGTCCAGGGGTAACCTACGAGCAGTACTTC
cdr3_aa: CASSPGVTYEQYF

clone_size: .
d_call: .
v_call: TRBV5-1
j_call: TRBJ2-7
cdr3_nt: TGCGCCAGCAGCCCGGACAGTGCTTCCTACGAGCAGTACTTC
cdr3_aa: CASSPDSASYEQYF

clone_size: .
d_call: .
v_call: TRBV9
j_call: TRBJ1-5
cdr3_nt: TGTGCCAGCAGCGTAGGTCTGGGGTTAGGGGAGCCCCAGCATTTT
cdr3_aa: CASSVGLGLGEPQHF

clone_size: once
d_call: TRBD1
v_call: TRBV5-1
j_call: TRBJ1-4
cdr3_nt: TGCGCCAGCAGCTTGGAAGGGGGCATCAATGAAAAACTGTTTTTT
cdr3_aa: CASSLEGGINEKLFF

clone_size: .
d_call: TRBD1
v_call: TRBV7-9
j_call: TRBJ2-2
cdr3_nt: TGTGCCAGCAGCTTAGTGGGACAGGGAGTGCACACCGGGGAGCTGTTTTTT
cdr3_aa: CASSLVGQGVHTGELFF

clone_size: .
d_call: .
v_call: TRBV3-1/TRBV3-2
j_call: TRBJ1-2
cdr3_nt: TGTGCCAGCAGCCAAGATCGTCGGCAGCGTCTATATGGCTACACCTTC
cdr3_aa: CASSQDRRQRLYGYTF

clone_size: .
d_call: .
v_call: TRBV7-2
j_call: TRBJ1-1
cdr3_nt: TGTGCCAGCAGCTTAGACGACAGGTCTAACACTGAAGCTTTCTTT
cdr3_aa: CASSLDDRSNTEAFF

clone_size: .
d_call: .
v_call: TRBV15
j_call: TRBJ1-5
cdr3_nt: TGTGCCACCAGCAGAGGCGGGGGGAGCAATCAGCCCCAGCATTTT
cdr3_aa: CATSRGGGSNQPQHF

clone_size: .
d_call: TRBD1
v_call: TRBV6-4
j_call: TRBJ2-1
cdr3_nt: TGTGCCAGTAAGCTACAGGGGGCGCTCTCCTACAATGAGCAGTTCTTC
cdr3_aa: CASKLQGALSYNEQFF

clone_size: .
d_call: .
v_call: TRBV27
j_call: TRBJ2-6
cdr3_nt: TGTGCCAGCAGTTTAGGGGGGACCAACGTCCTGACTTTC
cdr3_aa: CASSLGGTNVLTF

clone_size: .
d_call: TRBD2
v_call: TRBV19
j_call: TRBJ2-7
cdr3_nt: TGTGCCAGTACTTGGACTAGCGGGAGTGGTGAGCAGTACTTC
cdr3_aa: CASTWTSGSGEQYF

clone_size: .
d_call: TRBD1
v_call: TRBV18
j_call: TRBJ2-2
cdr3_nt: TGTGCCAGCTCATCGGGACAGGGGACCACCGGGGAGCTGTTTTTT
cdr3_aa: CASSSGQGTTGELFF

clone_size: .
d_call: .
v_call: TRBV15
j_call: TRBJ2-7
cdr3_nt: TGTGCCACCAGCAGAGATACCAGGGGCCCAACCTACGAGCAGTACTTC
cdr3_aa: CATSRDTRGPTYEQYF

clone_size: once
d_call: TRBD2
v_call: TRBV7-2
j_call: TRBJ2-7
cdr3_nt: TGTGCCAGCAGCTTAGCCACTAGCGGGCCATTCTCCTACGAGCAGTACTTC
cdr3_aa: CASSLATSGPFSYEQYF

clone_size: .
d_call: .
v_call: TRBV5-6
j_call: TRBJ2-5
cdr3_nt: TGTGCCAGCAGCCTGACGGACAGAAAGCAAGAGACCCAGTACTTC
cdr3_aa: CASSLTDRKQETQYF

clone_size: .
d_call: .
v_call: TRBV5-1
j_call: TRBJ2-2
cdr3_nt: TGCGCCAGCAGCTCCACAGGAAGGGGGAACACCGGGGAGCTGTTTTTT
cdr3_aa: CASSSTGRGNTGELFF

clone_size: .
d_call: .
v_call: TRBV29-1
j_call: TRBJ2-1
cdr3_nt: TGCAGCACCGCGGCGAATGAGCAGTTCTTC
cdr3_aa: CSTAANEQFF

clone_size: .
d_call: .
v_call: TRBV5-1
j_call: TRBJ2-3
cdr3_nt: TGCGCCAGCAGCTTGTCTGTGAGGGCAGATACGCAGTATTTT
cdr3_aa: CASSLSVRADTQYF

clone_size: once
d_call: .
v_call: TRBV7-9
j_call: TRBJ1-1
cdr3_nt: TGTGCCAGCAGCGCTATGCCGGAAGCTTTCTTT
cdr3_aa: CASSAMPEAFF

clone_size: .
d_call: .
v_call: TRBV5-6
j_call: TRBJ1-1
cdr3_nt: TGTGCCAGCCATGGGTCGTCGAGCAGGGGAGAAGCTTTCTTT
cdr3_aa: CASHGSSSRGEAFF

clone_size: .
d_call: TRBD2
v_call: TRBV6-2/TRBV6-3
j_call: TRBJ2-3
cdr3_nt: TGTGCCAGCAGTAGCGGGATGAGCACAGATACGCAGTATTTT
cdr3_aa: CASSSGMSTDTQYF

clone_size: once
d_call: TRBD2
v_call: TRBV4-3
j_call: TRBJ2-4
cdr3_nt: TGCGCCAGCAGCCAAGATCTGCGGGAGGGCAGCATTCAGTACTTC
cdr3_aa: CASSQDLREGSIQYF

clone_size: .
d_call: .
v_call: TRBV19
j_call: TRBJ1-5
cdr3_nt: TGTGCCGGACGCGGACAGCATAGCAATCAGCCCCAGCATTTT
cdr3_aa: CAGRGQHSNQPQHF

clone_size: .
d_call: .
v_call: TRBV6-5
j_call: TRBJ1-5
cdr3_nt: TGTGCCAGCAGTCCAACAGGGTTGCAGCCCCAGCATTTT
cdr3_aa: CASSPTGLQPQHF

clone_size: once
d_call: TRBD1
v_call: TRBV2
j_call: TRBJ1-1
cdr3_nt: TGTGCCAGCAGTGAACGGGACAGGAACACTGAAGCTTTCTTT
cdr3_aa: CASSERDRNTEAFF

clone_size: .
d_call: TRBD2
v_call: TRBV7-9
j_call: TRBJ2-3
cdr3_nt: TGTGCCAGCAGCCCACGGACTAGCGGGGGGTCTACGCAGTATTTT
cdr3_aa: CASSPRTSGGSTQYF

clone_size: .
d_call: TRBD1
v_call: TRBV23-1
j_call: TRBJ1-5
cdr3_nt: TGCGCCAGCAGTCAATTGGGGACAGGGCGTAGCAATCAGCCCCAGCATTTT
cdr3_aa: CASSQLGTGRSNQPQHF

clone_size: .
d_call: .
v_call: TRBV27
j_call: TRBJ2-1
cdr3_nt: TGTGCCAGCAGTTTGTCAGATAATGAGCAGTTCTTC
cdr3_aa: CASSLSDNEQFF

clone_size: .
d_call: .
v_call: TRBV11-3
j_call: TRBJ2-5
cdr3_nt: TGTGCCAGCAGCTTAGATCCTAGCTCAGTGACCCAGTACTTC
cdr3_aa: CASSLDPSSVTQYF

clone_size: .
d_call: TRBD1
v_call: TRBV28
j_call: TRBJ2-1
cdr3_nt: TGTGCCAGCAGTGATACAGGGGGCGCATCCTACAATGAGCAGTTCTTC
cdr3_aa: CASSDTGGASYNEQFF

clone_size: .
d_call: .
v_call: TRBV19
j_call: TRBJ1-5
cdr3_nt: TGTGCCAGCCGGGAACAGCGCAGTAGCAATCAGCCCCAGCATTTT
cdr3_aa: CASREQRSSNQPQHF